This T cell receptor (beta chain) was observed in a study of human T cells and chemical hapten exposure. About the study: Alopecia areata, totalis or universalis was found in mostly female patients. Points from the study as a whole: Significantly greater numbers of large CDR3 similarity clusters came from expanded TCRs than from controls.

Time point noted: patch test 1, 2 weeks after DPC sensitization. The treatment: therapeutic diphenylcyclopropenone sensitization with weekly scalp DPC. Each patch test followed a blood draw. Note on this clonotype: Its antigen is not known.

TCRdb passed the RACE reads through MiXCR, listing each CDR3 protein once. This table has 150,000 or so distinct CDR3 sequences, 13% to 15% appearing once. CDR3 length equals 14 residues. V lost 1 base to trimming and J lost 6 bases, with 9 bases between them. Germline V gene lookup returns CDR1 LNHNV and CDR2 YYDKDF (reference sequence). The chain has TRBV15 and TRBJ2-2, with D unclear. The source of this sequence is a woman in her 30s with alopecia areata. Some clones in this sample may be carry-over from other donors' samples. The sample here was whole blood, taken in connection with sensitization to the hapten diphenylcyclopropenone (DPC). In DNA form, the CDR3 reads TGTGCCACCAGCAGAGGAGTCGCTCCCGGGGAGCTGTTTTTT. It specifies CATSRGVAPGELFF.